This TCR beta chain came from a study of CD8 T cells in Susac syndrome. About the study: Susac syndrome patients were untreated, on corticosteroids with some adding intravenous immunoglobulin, or on intravenous immunoglobulin only. General study points: The greatest CD8+ clonal expansion in Susac occurred in TEMRA cells and in active patients.

With 5 bases removed from V and 1 base from J, the gap between germline ends came to 12 bases. The CDR3 has 13 residues. The germline V gene encodes CDR1 SQVTM and CDR2 ANQGSEA. Turning to this clonotype: Its antigen remains unknown.

RNA was extracted with the RNeasy kit, and a quantity of about 0.45 to 1 ug was reverse transcribed using random hexamers. The method of amplification for TCR beta CDR3 was immunoSEQ multiplex PCR, covering 54 Vbeta and 13 Jbeta. TCRdb used MiXCR to reprocess the immunoSEQ multiplex PCR reads, holding one entry per CDR3 protein. The sample gives about 120,000 distinct CDR3 sequences, just under 95% of which show up once; about 0.28% is in the top ten. The V and J genes are TRBV29-1 and TRBJ2-7; either TRBD1 or TRBD2 may fit D (6 bases each). The receptor comes from a human donor with Susac syndrome. Material: CD8+ T cells from PBMCs. In DNA, the CDR3 is TGCAGCGTTTCGGAGGGGGTGTCCTACGAGCAGTACTTC. Protein: CSVSEGVSYEQYF.